Listed below are T cell receptor beta chains from one sample, sequenced in a study of a mutant IDH1 vaccine in newly diagnosed glioma. Data came from immunoSEQ multiplex PCR; TCRdb stores just in-frame clones and leaves some out. The sample lists approximately 84,000 clones; 75% to 85% were seen once. Antigens of these TCRs are unknown. The sample in question was PBMCs, obtained from a glioma patient whose treatment included an IDH1 peptide vaccine. The origin of the receptors is a man aged 40-55 years with glioma. CDR3s include the opening cysteine and the closing phenylalanine or tryptophan. Each record gives: D gene, clone size, V gene, J gene, CDR3 DNA, CDR3 protein. A D gene is named only where the DNA matches it firmly. Only some rows state a clone size, as once, few, many or a class for expanded clones.

d_gene: TRBD1; abundance: NA; v_gene: TRBV19; j_gene: TRBJ1-4; CDR3nt: TGTGCCAGTAGCCAGTACAGGGGGAGGACTAATGAAAAACTGTTTTTT; CDR3aa: CASSQYRGRTNEKLFF
d_gene: NA; abundance: NA; v_gene: TRBV15; j_gene: TRBJ2-7; CDR3nt: TGTGCCACCAGCAGAGTTGACAGCTCCTACGAGCAGTACTTC; CDR3aa: CATSRVDSSYEQYF
d_gene: TRBD1; abundance: NA; v_gene: TRBV6-5; j_gene: TRBJ2-7; CDR3nt: TGTGCCAGCAGACGAGGACAGGCTCAAACCTCCGAGCAGTACTTC; CDR3aa: CASRRGQAQTSEQYF
d_gene: NA; abundance: NA; v_gene: TRBV5-4; j_gene: TRBJ2-3; CDR3nt: TGTGCCAGCAGCCGGCCTAGCGGCACAGATACGCAGTATTTT; CDR3aa: CASSRPSGTDTQYF
d_gene: TRBD1; abundance: NA; v_gene: TRBV4-3; j_gene: TRBJ2-3; CDR3nt: TGCGCCAGCAGCCAAGGATGGAGTACGGGGACAGGGAGGAGGGATACGCAGTATTTT; CDR3aa: CASSQGWSTGTGRRDTQYF
d_gene: NA; abundance: NA; v_gene: TRBV7-2; j_gene: TRBJ2-5; CDR3nt: TGTGCCAGCAGCTTAGCCCGGCTCATGTACCAAGAGACCCAGTACTTC; CDR3aa: CASSLARLMYQETQYF
d_gene: NA; abundance: NA; v_gene: TRBV15; j_gene: TRBJ2-5; CDR3nt: TGTGCCACCAGCAGAGGCGGGAAGCGGAGACAAGAGACCCAGTACTTC; CDR3aa: CATSRGGKRRQETQYF
d_gene: NA; abundance: NA; v_gene: TRBV6-6; j_gene: TRBJ1-4; CDR3nt: TGTGCCAGCAGTTACTCGGGGCCAACTAATGAAAAACTGTTTTTT; CDR3aa: CASSYSGPTNEKLFF
d_gene: NA; abundance: once; v_gene: TRBV28; j_gene: TRBJ2-3; CDR3nt: TGTGCCAGCAGCGAGGGATCAGATACGCAGTATTTT; CDR3aa: CASSEGSDTQYF
d_gene: NA; abundance: NA; v_gene: TRBV25-1; j_gene: TRBJ2-5; CDR3nt: TGTGCCAGCACCGACCCCAGTCGCCAGTACTTC; CDR3aa: CASTDPSRQYF
d_gene: NA; abundance: NA; v_gene: TRBV7-2; j_gene: TRBJ2-7; CDR3nt: TGTGCCAGCAGCTTAGGGACCGGGCGGTACGAGCAGTACTTC; CDR3aa: CASSLGTGRYEQYF
d_gene: TRBD2; abundance: NA; v_gene: TRBV7-7; j_gene: TRBJ2-3; CDR3nt: TGTGCTAGCAGCGTCAGCGGGGGGGATACGCAGTATTTT; CDR3aa: CASSVSGGDTQYF
d_gene: TRBD1; abundance: NA; v_gene: TRBV7-2; j_gene: TRBJ1-6; CDR3nt: TGTGCCAGCAGCCTCCGGACAGGGGGGTCACCCCTCCACTTT; CDR3aa: CASSLRTGGSPLHF
d_gene: NA; abundance: NA; v_gene: TRBV29-1; j_gene: TRBJ2-5; CDR3nt: TGCAGCGTAACCCCTTTGGGCGAGACCCAGTACTTC; CDR3aa: CSVTPLGETQYF
d_gene: TRBD2; abundance: NA; v_gene: TRBV19; j_gene: TRBJ2-1; CDR3nt: TGTGCCAGTAGTTGGTCGGGACTAGCGGGAGGAAAGTCCGGGGGTGAGCAGTTCTTC; CDR3aa: CASSWSGLAGGKSGGEQFF
d_gene: NA; abundance: NA; v_gene: TRBV4-2; j_gene: TRBJ1-2; CDR3nt: TGTGCCAGCGGATTTCCAAGACAGAGCTTC; CDR3aa: CASGFPRQSF
d_gene: NA; abundance: NA; v_gene: TRBV4-2; j_gene: TRBJ2-7; CDR3nt: TGTGCCAGCAGCCCACTCCAGCAGTTCTACGAGCAGTACTTC; CDR3aa: CASSPLQQFYEQYF
d_gene: TRBD2; abundance: NA; v_gene: TRBV28; j_gene: TRBJ2-3; CDR3nt: TGTGCCAGCCTAAAGGACGTTACTAGCGGGAGGGCCTTGGGCACAGATACGCAGTATTTT; CDR3aa: CASLKDVTSGRALGTDTQYF
d_gene: TRBD2; abundance: NA; v_gene: TRBV11-2; j_gene: TRBJ2-7; CDR3nt: TGTGCCAGCAGTCACGTTAGCGGGAGGGGCCCCTACGAGCAGTACTTC; CDR3aa: CASSHVSGRGPYEQYF
d_gene: NA; abundance: NA; v_gene: TRBV11-1; j_gene: TRBJ2-5; CDR3nt: TGTGCCAGCAGCTTAGGGGCCCGGGAGACCCAGTACTTC; CDR3aa: CASSLGARETQYF
d_gene: NA; abundance: NA; v_gene: TRBV6-1; j_gene: TRBJ2-7; CDR3nt: TGTGCCAGCAGTGAAGGAAGCGGGTCATCCTACGAGCAGTACTTC; CDR3aa: CASSEGSGSSYEQYF
d_gene: TRBD1; abundance: many; v_gene: TRBV4-3; j_gene: TRBJ2-1; CDR3nt: TGCGCCAGCAGCCAAGATATCCAGGGGGCCGCCTACAATGAGCAGTTCTTC; CDR3aa: CASSQDIQGAAYNEQFF